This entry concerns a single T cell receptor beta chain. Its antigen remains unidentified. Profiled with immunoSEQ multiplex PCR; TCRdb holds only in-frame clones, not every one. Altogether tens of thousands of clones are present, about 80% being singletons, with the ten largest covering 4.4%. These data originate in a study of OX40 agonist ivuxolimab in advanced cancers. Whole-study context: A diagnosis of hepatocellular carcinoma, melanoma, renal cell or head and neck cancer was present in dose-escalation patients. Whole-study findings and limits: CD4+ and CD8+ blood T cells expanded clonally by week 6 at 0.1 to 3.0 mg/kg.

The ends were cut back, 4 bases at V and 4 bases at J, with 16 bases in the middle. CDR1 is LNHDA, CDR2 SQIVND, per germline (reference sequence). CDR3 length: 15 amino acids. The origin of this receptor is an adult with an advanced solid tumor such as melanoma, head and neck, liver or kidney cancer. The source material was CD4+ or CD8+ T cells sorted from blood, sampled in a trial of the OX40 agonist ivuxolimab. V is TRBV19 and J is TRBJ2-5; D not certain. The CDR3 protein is CASSRTETPSETQYF. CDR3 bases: TGTGCCAGTAGTAGGACGGAGACCCCCTCAGAGACCCAGTACTTC.